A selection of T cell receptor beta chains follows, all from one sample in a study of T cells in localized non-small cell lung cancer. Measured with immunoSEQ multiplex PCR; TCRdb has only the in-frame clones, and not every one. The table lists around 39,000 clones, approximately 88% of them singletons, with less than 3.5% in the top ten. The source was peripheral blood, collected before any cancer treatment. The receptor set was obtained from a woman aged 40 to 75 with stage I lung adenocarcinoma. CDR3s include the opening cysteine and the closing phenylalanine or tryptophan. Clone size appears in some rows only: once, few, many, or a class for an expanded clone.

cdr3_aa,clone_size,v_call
CASSPRQGSGNEQFF,-,TRBV18
CAWSVLRSRGAEAFF,few,TRBV30
CASRLGHPANTGELFF,once,TRBV5-1
CAWARAGQFYGYTF,-,TRBV30
CASSYQMGAATYNEQFF,-,TRBV7-8
CASSQDTRVGAFF,-,TRBV4-1
CASSVAPNTEAFF,-,TRBV9
CASHTRAGVGTDTQYF,-,TRBV28
CASRQGLIYEQYF,-,TRBV2
CSVESRASGYTF,-,TRBV29-1
CASSTHIGMNTEAFF,once,TRBV6-6
CASSLALGGAYNEQFF,-,TRBV7-2
CASSEDGGRYTEAFF,-,TRBV6-1
CASSISPLANYGYTF,-,TRBV19
CASSLPRGGTIQYF,-,TRBV14
CSVVAVEGIGSYEQYF,-,TRBV29-1
CACRTSGQETQYF,once,TRBV19
CASRQPGQGTGELFF,-,TRBV19
CASSAGTSWARETQYF,-,TRBV2
CASSRGQGSYNEQFF,-,TRBV11-3
CASSLAREGITEAFF,-,TRBV18
CASSLSVQGRQTQYF,-,TRBV27
CAWSGGTPGTEAFF,-,TRBV30
CASKGRTSGSYEQYF,-,TRBV6-5
CASSWLRGMIHEQYF,-,TRBV28
CAWEQENYGYTF,-,TRBV30
CASSDGRLGNYGYTF,-,TRBV6-4
CASSNVIRQPQHF,once,TRBV19
CASSYSTQGGSGYTF,-,TRBV6-5
CAAYRDARNTIYF,-,TRBV5-3
CASSPQGSYEQYF,-,TRBV10-2
CASSLLAGATDTQYF,-,TRBV5-1
CASSLVGSGANVLTF,-,TRBV7-2
CASSPPGLAGGTGELFF,-,TRBV18
CATSSRNFAAGGWETQYF,-,TRBV15
CASSGTSSSYEQYF,-,TRBV6-1
CASSMGLRHRYQPQHF,few,TRBV19
CASSHRLAGGTDTQYF,-,TRBV7-2
CASSQDRGTAMTDTQYF,once,TRBV4-1
CASSEAGQVYEQYF,once,TRBV2
CASSLQGVGNTIYF,-,TRBV5-1
CASRGAGVGYEQYF,-,TRBV27
CASRGGGFSSYNEQFF,-,TRBV2
CASSSGEPWGSNQPQHF,-,TRBV7-9
CAWSVGRASGANVLTF,-,TRBV30